The 30 T cell receptor beta chains reported below all come from one sample, sequenced in a study of shared clonotypes between healthy human individuals. TCRdb's table, derived via immunoSEQ multiplex PCR, lists solely in-frame clones and lacks some. The sample shows some 450,000 clones, around 77% of them seen only once. Sequences were obtained from PBMCs. The receptors were sampled from a woman in her thirties or forties in good health. Some clones in this sample may be carry-over from other donors' samples.

The chain links TRBV7-9 to TRBJ2-1, with D perhaps matching TRBD1 or TRBD2 (5 bases each). The length of the CDR3 is 15 residues. Germline V CDR1 and CDR2: SEHNR, FQNEAQ (reference sequence). Deletions cut 7 bases from V and 7 bases from J, with 20 bases between. The chain's CDR3 is CASMGPVGVRNEQFF. The CDR3 coding sequence is TGTGCCAGCATGGGGCCCGTGGGAGTGAGGAATGAGCAGTTCTTC. The entire variable domain, with the rest obtained from reference TRBV7-9 and TRBJ2-1, is as follows: DTGVSQNPRHKITKRGQNVTFRCDPISEHNRLYWYRQTLGQGPEFLTYFQNEAQLEKSRLLSDRFSAERPKGSFSTLEIQRTEQGDSAMYLCASMGPVGVRNEQFFGPGTRLTVL.

This clone was detected only once. The genes are TRBV12-5 and TRBJ2-2; D remains unclear. The V end was cut by 8 bases, the J end by 0 bases, with 7 bases between. This CDR3 is 13 amino acids long. Germline V gene sequence: CDR1 LGHNT, CDR2 FRNRAP. This chain's CDR3 is CASQIANTGELFF. In DNA form, the CDR3 reads TGTGCTAGTCAGATCGCGAACACCGGGGAGCTGTTTTTT.

Note on this clone: A far bigger clonotype differs at one base, so this is likely a read error. This sequence joins TRBV6-4 and TRBJ2-2, with D unresolved. Germline V gene data show CDR1 as MRHNA and CDR2 as SNTAGT. This CDR3 has 14 amino acids. DNA for the CDR3: TGTGCCGGCAGTGAGTCCCCCCACACCGGGGAGCTGTTTTTT. As protein: CAGSESPHTGELFF.

The chain has TRBV6-6 and TRBJ1-2; D remains unclear. CDR1 and CDR2 from the germline V gene are MNHNY and SVGAGI (reference sequence). V was shortened by 6 bases and J by 3 bases, with 8 bases between the two germline ends. This CDR3 is 12 amino acids long. CDR3 in amino acids: CASREGDYGYTF. The DNA of the CDR3 is TGTGCCAGCAGGGAGGGTGACTATGGCTACACCTTC.

This chain links TRBV7-2 with TRBJ2-6, with unresolved D. Trimming cost V 4 bases and J 6 bases, with 4 bases left between them. This CDR3 spans 12 amino acids. Per the germline V gene, CDR1 is SGHTA and CDR2 is FQGNSA. The CDR3 loop is CASSWEANVLTF. CDR3 nucleotide sequence: TGTGCCAGCAGCTGGGAGGCCAACGTCCTGACTTTC.

This chain connects TRBV9 to TRBJ2-1; the D gene is possibly TRBD2 (6 bases). The CDR3 spans 17 residues. V shed 2 bases and J shed 6 bases, with 21 bases lying between them. The germline V gene has CDR1 SGDLS and CDR2 YYNGEE. CDR3 nucleotides: TGTGCCAGCAGCGTTCCTCAGGACGGGGGAATCGCCAATGAGCAGTTCTTC. Translating it yields CASSVPQDGGIANEQFF. The full variable domain, in which reference TRBV9 and TRBJ2-1 provide the parts outside the CDR3, is DSGVTQTPKHLITATGQRVTLRCSPRSGDLSVYWYQQSLDQGLQFLIQYYNGEERAKGNILERFSAQQFPDLHSELNLSSLELGDSALYFCASSVPQDGGIANEQFFGPGTRLTVL.

This clone was found once. This chain uses TRBV4-2 with TRBJ2-7, with no clear D. Trimming left V 1 base short and J 3 bases short, with 4 bases between. Germline-derived CDR1 and CDR2 are LGHNA and YNFKEQ. This CDR3 contains 12 residues. Written as DNA, the CDR3 is TGTGCCAGCAGCCAAGGGAGCTACGAGCAGTACTTC. This translates into CASSQGSYEQYF.

The chain links TRBV5-4 to TRBJ2-2; 9 bases agree with TRBD1. The V gene's germline CDR1 is SGHNT and CDR2 YYREEE (reference sequence). With 4 bases clipped from V and 3 bases from J, the junction kept 7 bases outside the gene matches. The CDR3 runs to 16 residues. For the CDR3, the DNA is TGTGCCAGCAGCACACAGGGGGCGCGATACACCGGGGAGCTGTTTTTT. It specifies CASSTQGARYTGELFF.

The V gene is TRBV4-2, the J gene TRBJ2-1, with TRBD2 matching over 12 bases. There are 15 residues in the CDR3. The junction had 4 bases not matched to a gene; V was cut back by 0 bases and J by 10 bases. Germline values: CDR1 LGHNA, CDR2 YNFKEQ. The CDR3 reads CASSQEVTSGREQFF. The CDR3 DNA reads as TGTGCCAGCAGCCAAGAGGTTACTAGCGGGAGGGAGCAGTTCTTC.

This clone was seen once. The V gene is TRBV2, the J gene TRBJ2-7; D remains unclear. Germline V gene lookup returns CDR1 SNHLY and CDR2 FYNNEI. The CDR3 extends over 17 amino acids. V shed 6 bases and J shed 2 bases, with 23 bases lying between them. The chain's CDR3 is CASRSNFGSAATYEQYF. The CDR3 coding sequence is TGTGCCAGCAGAAGCAACTTTGGAAGCGCCGCGACCTACGAGCAGTACTTC.

This clone was seen once. This sequence joins TRBV10-3 and TRBJ2-7; D gene unclear. The germline CDR1 and CDR2 sequences are ENHRY and SYGVKD. The CDR3 runs 11 residues. Deletions cut 10 bases from V and 6 bases from J, with 13 bases between. CDR3 bases: TGTGCCACCAAACAAGGTCTCGAGCAGTACTTC. This sequence encodes CATKQGLEQYF.

As concerns this clone: A far larger clone is just one base off, so this is likely a read error. The same CDR3 is also encoded by other DNA sequences in this sample. The chain links TRBV28 to TRBJ2-6, with D perhaps matching TRBD2 (6 bases). Per germline, CDR1 MDHEN and CDR2 SYDVKM. This CDR3 has 18 residues. DNA of the CDR3: TGTGCCAGCAGTTTCCAGGCGGGACGGGACTCTGGGGCCAACGTCCTGACTTTT. Translated, it gives CASSFQAGRDSGANVLTF.

The V gene is TRBV30, the J gene TRBJ1-2; D remains unclear. Trimming cost V 1 base and J 1 base, with 7 bases left between them. CDR1 is GTSNPN, CDR2 SVGIG, per germline (reference sequence). The CDR3 runs to 13 residues. CDR3 loop: CAWSASRNYGYTF. CDR3 in DNA: TGTGCCTGGAGTGCTAGCCGTAACTATGGCTACACCTTC. Variable domain in full (rest from reference TRBV30 and TRBJ1-2): SQTIHQWPATLVQPVGSPLSLECTVEGTSNPNLYWYRQAAGRGLQLLFYSVGIGQISSEVPQNLSASRPQDRQFILSSKKLLLSDSGFYLCAWSASRNYGYTFGSGTRLTVV.

Comments on this clone: Relative to the germline gene, one junction end is altered; a read error may explain this. The chain employs TRBV18 and TRBJ1-2; 7 nucleotides match TRBD1. The CDR3 loop spans 13 amino acids. Germline CDR1 KGHSH, CDR2 LQKENI. CDR3 amino acids: CTSSQGQLGGYTF. DNA for the CDR3: TGTACCAGCTCACAGGGACAGTTGGGCGGCTACACCTTC.

The chain is built from TRBV5-6 and TRBJ2-4; D tentatively fits TRBD1 or TRBD2 (5 bases each). V lost 0 bases to trimming and J lost 7 bases, with 8 bases between them. The CDR3 loop spans 13 amino acids. CDR1 is SGHDT, CDR2 YYEEEE, per germline. Here the CDR3 reads CASSLAGSNIQYF. CDR3 DNA: TGTGCCAGCAGCTTGGCAGGGAGCAACATTCAGTACTTC.

V usage is TRBV11-2 and J usage is TRBJ2-1, with a possible D match to TRBD1 (5 bases). V was trimmed by 4 bases and J by 6 bases, leaving 16 bases between them. The CDR3 length is 15 residues. Germline-derived CDR1 and CDR2 are SGHAT and FQNNGV. The CDR3 protein is CASSSLWTRGNEQFF. The DNA for the CDR3 is TGTGCCAGCAGCTCCCTGTGGACAAGGGGCAATGAGCAGTTCTTC.

The J gene is TRBJ1-2, the V gene TRBV30; a possible D gene is TRBD1 (5 bases). V was trimmed by 8 bases and J by 6 bases, leaving 19 bases between them. CDR1 and CDR2 (germline): GTSNPN, SVGIG (reference sequence). CDR3 size: 13 residues. The CDR3 loop reads CAQLGEGLDGYTF. The CDR3 nucleotides are TGTGCCCAACTGGGGGAGGGATTGGATGGCTACACCTTC.

To note about this clone: A single base is all that separates this from a far larger clone, so a read error is likely. The V and J genes are TRBV4-3 and TRBJ1-3, with D unresolved. Germline V gene data show CDR1 as LGHNA and CDR2 as YSLEER. The CDR3 is 16 amino acids. CDR3 in amino acids: CTSSQVAGLSGNTIYF. The CDR3 DNA sequence: TGCACCAGCAGCCAAGTGGCAGGTCTCTCTGGAAACACCATATATTTT.

The J gene is TRBJ1-5, the V gene TRBV2, with a tentative D call TRBD1 (6 bases). Trimming took off 5 bases at V and 6 bases at J, with 14 bases between the two ends. CDR1 is SNHLY and CDR2 is FYNNEI in the germline V gene. This CDR3 region has 14 residues. As DNA, the CDR3 is TGTGCCAGCAGTCTCTTGGGGGGGGCTCAGCCCCAGCATTTT. Its protein is CASSLLGGAQPQHF.

The gene calls are TRBV29-1 and TRBJ2-1; D is possibly TRBD2 (6 bases). Germline assignment: CDR1 SQVTM and CDR2 ANQGSEA. V was clipped by 3 bases and J by 2 bases, with 11 bases between them. CDR3 size: 14 residues. The CDR3 loop is CSVDGGITYNEQFF. For the CDR3, the DNA is TGCAGCGTTGATGGGGGGATTACCTACAATGAGCAGTTCTTC.

The chain recombines TRBV18 with TRBJ2-1; 7 positions agree with TRBD2. Germline V lookup: CDR1 KGHSH, CDR2 LQKENI. Unmatched junction bases numbered 10, after V lost 6 bases and J lost 8 bases. The CDR3 consists of 14 residues. CDR3 sequence (DNA): TGTGCCAGCTCCCCTACTAGCGACACGTATGAGCAGTTCTTC. This gives the protein CASSPTSDTYEQFF.

The V call is TRBV25-1, the J call TRBJ1-4; 12 bases agree with TRBD1. With V trimmed by 1 base and J by 11 bases, 11 bases remained unmatched. The CDR3 totals 17 residues. The germline V gene has CDR1 MGHDK and CDR2 SYGVNS. The CDR3 nucleotides read TGTGCCAGCAGTGAATCCGGGACAGGGGGCGGCACGGTTAAACTGTTTTTT. Its translation is CASSESGTGGGTVKLFF.

The chain combines TRBV18 with TRBJ2-3; D is unclear. V was shortened by 4 bases and J by 4 bases, with 6 bases between the two germline ends. The CDR3 has 12 residues. The germline V gene has CDR1 KGHSH and CDR2 LQKENI. CDR3 residues: CASSLRPDTQYF. In DNA form, the CDR3 reads TGTGCCAGCTCACTAAGACCAGATACGCAGTATTTT.

This clone was seen just once. V and J are TRBV9 and TRBJ1-2; weak D call: TRBD1 (6 bases). CDR3 length: 14 residues. Trimming stripped 4 bases from V and 6 bases from J, with 16 bases between. Germline values: CDR1 SGDLS, CDR2 YYNGEE. The CDR3 nucleotides are TGTGCCAGCAGCCCCAGTAACAGGGAGCATGGCTACACCTTC. Protein sequence: CASSPSNREHGYTF.

The chain recombines TRBV28 with TRBJ1-1; no clear D. Trimming removed 0 bases from V and 10 bases from J, with 9 bases in between. The CDR3 is 12 amino acids. CDR1 and CDR2 from the germline V gene are MDHEN and SYDVKM. CDR3 nucleotides: TGTGCCAGCAGTTTATGGCCAGCAGGAGCTTTCTTT. Encoded protein: CASSLWPAGAFF.

The chain is built from TRBV5-1 and TRBJ2-7, with TRBD1 identical over 8 bases. With V trimmed by 3 bases and J by 5 bases, 10 bases remained unmatched. This CDR3 comprises 15 residues. The germline CDR1 and CDR2 sequences are SGHRS and YFSETQ. In nucleotides, the CDR3 is TGCGCCAGCAGCTACCGACAGGGGACCGGCGACGAGCAGTACTTC. Amino acid sequence: CASSYRQGTGDEQYF.

The CDR3 DNA reads as TGTGCCAGCAGCGCAGGGGTACAGGTGTACGAGCAGTACTTC. Its translation is CASSAGVQVYEQYF. This chain links TRBV7-2 with TRBJ2-7; the D gene is possibly TRBD1 (6 bases). Germline V gives CDR1 SGHTA, CDR2 FQGNSA. The CDR3 length is 14 residues. Between the trimmed V and J ends, which lost 5 bases and 4 bases, there was a span of 15 bases.

On this clone: A much more abundant neighbour one base away suggests this may be a read error. In this CDR3 the conserved last residue, phenylalanine or tryptophan, is missing, so a read error is likely. J is TRBJ1-5 and V is TRBV30; 7 nucleotides match TRBD1. The CDR3 spans 13 residues. Germline loops: CDR1 GTSNPN, CDR2 SVGIG (reference sequence). With 0 bases clipped from V and 6 bases from J, the junction kept 2 bases outside the gene matches. CDR3: CAWSVDRVQPQHV. The CDR3 DNA follows: TGTGCCTGGAGTGTAGACAGGGTTCAGCCCCAGCATGTT.

This CDR3 reads CASSLGGIAYEQYF. The CDR3 nucleotides are TGCGCCAGCAGCTTAGGAGGCATAGCCTACGAGCAGTACTTC. The V call is TRBV5-1, the J call TRBJ2-7, with D perhaps TRBD2 (5 bases). This CDR3 comprises 14 residues. V lost 2 bases to trimming and J lost 2 bases, with 11 bases between them. Germline lookup yields CDR1 SGHRS and CDR2 YFSETQ.

The chain has TRBV18 and TRBJ2-6; no firm D call. The CDR3 is 17 residues long. Germline lookup yields CDR1 KGHSH and CDR2 LQKENI. The ends were cut back, 0 bases at V and 0 bases at J, with 9 bases in the middle. The CDR3 here is CASSPPLSPSGANVLTF. In nucleotides, the CDR3 is TGTGCCAGCTCACCACCGCTCAGCCCCTCTGGGGCCAACGTCCTGACTTTC. The entire variable domain, with the rest obtained from reference TRBV18 and TRBJ2-6, is as follows: NAGVMQNPRHLVRRRGQEARLRCSPMKGHSHVYWYRQLPEEGLKFMVYLQKENIIDESGMPKERFSAEFPKEGPSILRIQQVVRGDSAAYFCASSPPLSPSGANVLTFGAGSRLTVL.